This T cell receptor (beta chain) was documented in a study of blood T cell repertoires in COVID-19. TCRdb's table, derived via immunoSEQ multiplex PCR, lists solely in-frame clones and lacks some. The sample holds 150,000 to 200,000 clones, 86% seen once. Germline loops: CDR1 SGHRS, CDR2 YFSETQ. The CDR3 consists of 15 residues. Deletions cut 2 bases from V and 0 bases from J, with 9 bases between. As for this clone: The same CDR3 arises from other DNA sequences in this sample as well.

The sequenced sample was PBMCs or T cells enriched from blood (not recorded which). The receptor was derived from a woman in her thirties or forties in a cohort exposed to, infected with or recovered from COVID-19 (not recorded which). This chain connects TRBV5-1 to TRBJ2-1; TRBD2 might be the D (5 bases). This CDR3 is CASSLAESSYNEQFF. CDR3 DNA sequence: TGCGCCAGCAGCTTAGCGGAAAGCTCCTACAATGAGCAGTTCTTC.